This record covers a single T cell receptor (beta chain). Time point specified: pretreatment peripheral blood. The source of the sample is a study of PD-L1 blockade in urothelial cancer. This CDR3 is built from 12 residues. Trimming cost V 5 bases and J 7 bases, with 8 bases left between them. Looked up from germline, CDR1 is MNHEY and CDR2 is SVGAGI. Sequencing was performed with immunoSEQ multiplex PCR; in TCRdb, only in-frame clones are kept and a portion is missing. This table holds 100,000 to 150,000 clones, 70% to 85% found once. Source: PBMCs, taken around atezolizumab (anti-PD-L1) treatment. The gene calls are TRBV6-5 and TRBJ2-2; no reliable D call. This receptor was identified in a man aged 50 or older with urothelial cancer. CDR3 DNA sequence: TGTGCCAGCAGTCCCCCTGTCGGGGAGCTGTTTTTT. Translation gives CASSPPVGELFF.